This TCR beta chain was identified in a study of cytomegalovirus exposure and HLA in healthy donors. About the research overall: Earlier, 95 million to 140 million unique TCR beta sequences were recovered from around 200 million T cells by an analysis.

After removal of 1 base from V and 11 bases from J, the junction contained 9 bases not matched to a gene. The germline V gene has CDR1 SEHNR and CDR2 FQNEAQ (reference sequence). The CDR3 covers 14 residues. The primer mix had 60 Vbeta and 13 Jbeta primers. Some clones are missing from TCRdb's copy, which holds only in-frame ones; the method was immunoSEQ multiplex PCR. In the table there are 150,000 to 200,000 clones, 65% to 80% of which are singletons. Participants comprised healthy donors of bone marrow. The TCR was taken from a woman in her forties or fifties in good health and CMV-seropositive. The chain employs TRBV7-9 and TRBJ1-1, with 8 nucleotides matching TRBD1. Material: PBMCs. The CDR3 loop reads CASSLVETTGGAFF. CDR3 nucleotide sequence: TGTGCCAGCAGCTTAGTAGAGACCACAGGGGGGGCTTTCTTT.